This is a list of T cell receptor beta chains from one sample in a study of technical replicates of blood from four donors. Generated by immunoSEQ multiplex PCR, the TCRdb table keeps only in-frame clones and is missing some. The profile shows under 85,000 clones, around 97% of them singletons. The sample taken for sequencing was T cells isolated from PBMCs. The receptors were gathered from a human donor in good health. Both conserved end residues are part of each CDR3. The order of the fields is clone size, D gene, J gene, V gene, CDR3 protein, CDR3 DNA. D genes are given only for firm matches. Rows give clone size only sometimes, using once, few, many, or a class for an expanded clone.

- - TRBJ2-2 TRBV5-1 CASDLTGLSGELFF TGCGCCAGCGACCTCACAGGGTTGTCCGGGGAGCTGTTTTTT
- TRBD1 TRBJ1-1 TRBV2 CASRGTGDPQAFF TGTGCCAGCAGGGGGACAGGGGATCCCCAAGCTTTCTTT
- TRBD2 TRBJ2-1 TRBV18 CASSPGTSVHNEQFF TGTGCCAGCTCACCCGGGACTAGTGTCCACAATGAGCAGTTCTTC
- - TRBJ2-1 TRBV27 CASRAGAVSYNEQFF TGTGCCAGCAGGGCGGGGGCTGTGAGCTACAATGAGCAGTTCTTC
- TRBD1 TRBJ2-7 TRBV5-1 CASSRDRFYEQYF TGCGCCAGCAGCCGGGACAGGTTCTACGAGCAGTACTTC
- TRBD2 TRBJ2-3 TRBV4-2 CASSQDGNSGRKTDTQYF TGTGCCAGCAGCCAAGACGGCAATAGCGGGAGAAAAACAGATACGCAGTATTTT
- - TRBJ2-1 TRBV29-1 CSVGLNHFTQFF TGCAGCGTCGGACTTAACCACTTCACGCAGTTCTTC
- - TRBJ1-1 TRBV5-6 CASSDVSRGGNTEAFF TGTGCCAGCAGCGACGTTAGTAGGGGCGGGAACACTGAAGCTTTCTTT
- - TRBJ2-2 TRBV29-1 CSVESEFTGGLFF TGCAGCGTTGAATCCGAATTCACCGGGGGGCTGTTTTTT
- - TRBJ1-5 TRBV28 CASSFVRLGNQPQHF TGTGCCAGCAGTTTCGTTCGGCTAGGAAATCAGCCCCAGCATTTT
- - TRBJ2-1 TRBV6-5 CASRDQGGSYNEQFF TGTGCCAGCAGGGATCAGGGTGGGTCCTACAATGAGCAGTTCTTC
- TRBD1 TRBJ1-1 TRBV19 CASRRDSMNTEAFF TGTGCCAGTAGACGGGACAGCATGAACACTGAAGCTTTCTTT
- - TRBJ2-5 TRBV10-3 CAISEEAGRKETQYF TGTGCCATCAGTGAGGAGGCGGGGCGTAAAGAGACCCAGTACTTC
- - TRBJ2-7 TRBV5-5 CASSSEGTQQWDGDYEQYF TGTGCCAGCAGCTCGGAAGGGACACAACAGTGGGATGGGGATTACGAGCAGTACTTC
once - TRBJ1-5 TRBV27 CASSFRGGGVPNQPQHF TGTGCCAGCAGTTTCCGAGGGGGGGGAGTGCCCAATCAGCCCCAGCATTTT
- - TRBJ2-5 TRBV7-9 CASSGVADIYQETQYF TGTGCCAGCAGTGGGGTTGCGGACATTTACCAAGAGACCCAGTACTTC
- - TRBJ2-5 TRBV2 CASSGQGLRETQYF TGTGCCAGCAGTGGGCAGGGGCTAAGGGAGACCCAGTACTTC
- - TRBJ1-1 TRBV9 CASSTTGSTEAFF TGTGCCAGCAGCACCACAGGGTCCACTGAAGCTTTCTTT
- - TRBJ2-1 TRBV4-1 CASGSSGSYNEQFF TGCGCCAGTGGAAGTAGCGGCTCCTACAATGAGCAGTTCTTC
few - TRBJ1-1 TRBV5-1 CASSLGTGLEAFF TGCGCCAGCAGCTTGGGTACAGGGCTTGAAGCTTTCTTT
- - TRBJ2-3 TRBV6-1 CASRYTDTQYF TGTGCCAGCAGGTACACAGATACGCAGTATTTT
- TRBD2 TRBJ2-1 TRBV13 CASSPGLAGLEQFF TGTGCCAGCAGCCCGGGACTAGCGGGACTGGAGCAGTTCTTC
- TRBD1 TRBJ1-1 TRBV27 CASNFDRDTEAFF TGTGCCAGCAACTTCGACAGGGACACTGAAGCTTTCTTT
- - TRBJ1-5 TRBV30 CAWSANLGDQPQHF TGTGCCTGGAGTGCCAATCTCGGAGATCAGCCCCAGCATTTT
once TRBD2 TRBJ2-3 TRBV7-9 CASSSSGRVADTQYF TGTGCCAGCAGCTCTAGCGGGAGAGTCGCAGATACGCAGTATTTT
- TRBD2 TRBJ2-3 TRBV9 CASSVWTSGSSTDTQYF TGTGCCAGCAGCGTCTGGACTAGCGGGTCTAGCACAGATACGCAGTATTTT
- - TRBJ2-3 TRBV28 CASKVFGSRTDTQYF TGTGCCAGCAAAGTATTTGGTAGTCGGACAGATACGCAGTATTTT
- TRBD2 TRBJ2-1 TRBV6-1 CASSLREEPYNEQFF TGTGCCAGCAGCCTGCGGGAGGAGCCCTACAATGAGCAGTTCTTC
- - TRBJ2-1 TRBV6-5 CASSYSPSGEADEQFF TGTGCCAGCAGTTACTCTCCCAGCGGCGAGGCGGATGAGCAGTTCTTC
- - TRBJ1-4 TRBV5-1 CASSSGGTNEKLFF TGCGCCAGCAGCTCAGGAGGGACTAATGAAAAACTGTTTTTT
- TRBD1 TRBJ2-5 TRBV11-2 CASSLDRGETQYF TGTGCCAGCAGCTTGGACAGGGGAGAGACCCAGTACTTC
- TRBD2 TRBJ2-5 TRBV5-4 CASSLVGGWREETQYF TGTGCCAGCAGCTTGGTGGGGGGGTGGCGGGAAGAGACCCAGTACTTC
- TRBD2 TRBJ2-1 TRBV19 CASSGTSHVEYNEQFF TGTGCCAGTAGTGGGACTAGCCATGTGGAATACAATGAGCAGTTCTTC
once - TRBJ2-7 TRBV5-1 CASSSQGPQGQYF TGCGCCAGCAGTTCCCAGGGCCCCCAGGGGCAGTACTTC
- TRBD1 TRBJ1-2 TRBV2 CASSRDSQYYGYTF TGTGCCAGCAGTCGGGACAGCCAGTACTATGGCTACACCTTC
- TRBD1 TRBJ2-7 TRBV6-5 CASSVRDSLYEQYF TGTGCCAGCAGTGTCCGGGACAGCCTCTACGAGCAGTACTTC
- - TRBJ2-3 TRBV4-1 CASSQDRGSTTDTQYF TGCGCCAGCAGCCAAGATCGAGGCAGCACCACAGATACGCAGTATTTT
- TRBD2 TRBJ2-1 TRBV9 CASDSGASGSGGAIEQFF TGTGCCAGCGACTCTGGGGCTAGCGGGAGTGGGGGGGCAATTGAGCAGTTCTTC
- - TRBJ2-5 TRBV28 CASSLNSRGQETQYF TGTGCCAGCAGTTTGAATAGCAGGGGACAAGAGACCCAGTACTTC
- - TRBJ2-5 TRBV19 CARDPAGRYQETQYF TGTGCCAGGGACCCGGCGGGGCGATACCAAGAGACCCAGTACTTC
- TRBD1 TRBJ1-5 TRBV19 CASSIDRGRGQGGDQPQHF TGTGCCAGTAGTATAGATCGAGGAAGGGGGCAGGGGGGAGATCAGCCCCAGCATTTT
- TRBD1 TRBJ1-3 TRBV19 CASSPGQGEDTIYF TGTGCCAGTAGCCCAGGACAGGGTGAGGACACCATATATTTT
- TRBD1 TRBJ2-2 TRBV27 CASSGTGNTGELFF TGTGCCAGCTCCGGGACAGGTAACACCGGGGAGCTGTTTTTT
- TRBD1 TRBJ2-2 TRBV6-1 CASSAGTGRSTGELFF TGTGCCAGCAGTGCGGGGACAGGGCGGAGCACCGGGGAGCTGTTTTTT
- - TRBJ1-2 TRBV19 CASSQDSRGGYGYTF TGTGCCAGTAGTCAAGACTCCCGCGGAGGCTATGGCTACACCTTC
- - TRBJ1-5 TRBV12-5 CASGFGYSNQPQHF TGTGCTAGTGGTTTCGGTTATAGCAATCAGCCCCAGCATTTT
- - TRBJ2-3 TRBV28 CASRGQGTDTQYF TGTGCCAGCAGGGGGCAAGGCACAGATACGCAGTATTTT
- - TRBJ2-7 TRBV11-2 CASSPPDSESYEQYF TGTGCCAGCAGCCCCCCGGACAGTGAATCCTACGAGCAGTACTTC
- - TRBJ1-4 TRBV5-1 CASSLGLDNEKLFF TGCGCCAGCAGCCTTGGACTAGATAATGAAAAACTGTTTTTT
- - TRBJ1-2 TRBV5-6 CASSLGAGSNYGYTF TGTGCCAGCAGCTTGGGGGCAGGCTCTAACTATGGCTACACCTTC
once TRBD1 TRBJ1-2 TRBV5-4 CASSFDARTGREGYTF TGTGCCAGCAGCTTCGATGCCCGGACAGGGAGAGAGGGCTACACCTTC
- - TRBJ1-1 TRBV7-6 CASSPTSNTEAFF TGTGCCAGCAGTCCCACATCGAACACTGAAGCTTTCTTT
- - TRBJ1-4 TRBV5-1 CASSPVQGNGEKLFF TGCGCCAGCAGCCCAGTTCAGGGGAATGGTGAAAAACTGTTTTTT